This T cell receptor beta chain was sequenced for a study of monozygotic twins with inflammatory bowel disease. The authors used 3500 ng of total RNA per TCR library. Addition of UMIs with a 6-nucleotide sample barcode was achieved by template switching. TCRdb reprocessed the 5' RACE reads, keeping one entry per CDR3 protein, no DNA. This table lists 160,000 or so distinct CDR3 sequences. Whole-study results and caveats: No distinction between different T cell subtypes was possible. Repertoire similarity did not separate concordant from discordant twins, possibly from limited power.

On this clonotype: Its antigen is unknown.

The receptor was isolated from a human donor with ulcerative colitis or Crohn's disease, or a healthy co-twin of an affected twin (not recorded which). Sequenced: blood.

The CDR3 sequence: CASSQDVGGGQETQYF. V and J are TRBV4-1 and TRBJ2-5; TCRdb proposes TRBD2, but this gene call is untestable without DNA. Germline assignment: CDR1 MGHRA and CDR2 YSYEKL. The CDR3 loop spans 16 amino acids.